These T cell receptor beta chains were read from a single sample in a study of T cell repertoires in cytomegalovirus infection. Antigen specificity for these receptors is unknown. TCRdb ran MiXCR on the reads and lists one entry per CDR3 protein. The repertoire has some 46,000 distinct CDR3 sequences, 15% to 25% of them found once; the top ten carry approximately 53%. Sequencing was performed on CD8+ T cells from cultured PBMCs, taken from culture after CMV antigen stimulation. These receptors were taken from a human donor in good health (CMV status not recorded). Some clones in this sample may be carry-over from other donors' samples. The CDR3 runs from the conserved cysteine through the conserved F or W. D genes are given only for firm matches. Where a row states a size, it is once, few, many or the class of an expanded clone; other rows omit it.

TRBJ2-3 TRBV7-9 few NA TGTGCCAGCAGCTCTAGGGGAGATACGCAGTATTTT CASSSRGDTQYF
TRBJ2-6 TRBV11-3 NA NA TGTGCCAGCAGCCCCCAGAACTCTGGGGCCAACGTCCTGACTTTT CASSPQNSGANVLTF
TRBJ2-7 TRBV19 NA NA TGTGCCAGTAGTATAGATTTCGGGGGGCGCAGCTACGAGCAGTACTTC CASSIDFGGRSYEQYF
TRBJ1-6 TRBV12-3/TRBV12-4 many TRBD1 TGTGCCAGCAGTGCCGGGACAGAAAATTCACCCCTCCACTTT CASSAGTENSPLHF
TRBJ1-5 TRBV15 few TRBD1 TGTGCCACCAGCAGAGATGGGGACAGGCGCACTCAGCCCCAGCATTTT CATSRDGDRRTQPQHF
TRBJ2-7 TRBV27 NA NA TGTGCCAGCAGTTTAAGCAGTGTCCTAAGGGAGCAGTACTTC CASSLSSVLREQYF
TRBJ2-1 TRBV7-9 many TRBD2 TGTGCCAGCAGGTCTAGCGGGAGTCCCTACAATGAGCAGTTCTTC CASRSSGSPYNEQFF
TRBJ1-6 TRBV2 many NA TGTGCCAGCAGTGTTACAGTCAATTCACCCCTCCACTTT CASSVTVNSPLHF
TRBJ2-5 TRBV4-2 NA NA TGTGCCAGCAGCCAAGACATAGGGACCGGGGAGGAGACCCAGTACTTC CASSQDIGTGEETQYF
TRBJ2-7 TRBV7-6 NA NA TGTGCCAGCAGCTCGCCTTTTAGTGCCTACGAGCAGTACTTC CASSSPFSAYEQYF
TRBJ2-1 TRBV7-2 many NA TGTGCCAGCAGCTTAGATGGTGGGCGCCGGGTTGAGCAGTTCTTC CASSLDGGRRVEQFF
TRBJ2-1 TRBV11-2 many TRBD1 TGTGCCAGCAGCTTAACAGGGGGACTTGAGCAGTTCTTC CASSLTGGLEQFF
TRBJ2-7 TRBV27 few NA TGTGCCAGCAGTCGGTTGGGCTTCGAGCAGTACTTC CASSRLGFEQYF
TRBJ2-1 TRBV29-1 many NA TGCAGCGTTGTCCGAGGGGCAAGCTCCTACAATGAGCAGTTCTTC CSVVRGASSYNEQFF
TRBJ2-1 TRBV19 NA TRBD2 TGTGCCAGTAGTATGCTCGAGCGGGGGGACAATGAGCAGTTCTTC CASSMLERGDNEQFF
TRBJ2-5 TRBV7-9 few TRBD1 TGTGCCAGCAGCTTCGACAGGGAGTTCGAGACCCAGTACTTC CASSFDREFETQYF
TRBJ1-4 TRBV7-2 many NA TGTGCCAGCAGCTTCACAGGGAGTGAAAAACTGTTTTTT CASSFTGSEKLFF
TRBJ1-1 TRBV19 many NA TGTGCCAGTAGTCCAGTCGCGGTCGGCACTGAAGCTTTCTTT CASSPVAVGTEAFF
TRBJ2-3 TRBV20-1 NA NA TGCAGTGCTAGAGGCCGACGCCGGGGAACAGATACGCAGTATTTT CSARGRRRGTDTQYF
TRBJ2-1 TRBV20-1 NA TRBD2 TGCAGTGCAACCTCGCGGGAGGTAACAAGTACTGAGCAGTTCTTC CSATSREVTSTEQFF
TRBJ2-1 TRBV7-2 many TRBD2 TGTGCCAGCAGCTTAGAACTAGCGGGAGGGGGGTTCTACAATGAGCAGTTCTTC CASSLELAGGGFYNEQFF
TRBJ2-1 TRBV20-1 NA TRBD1 TGCAGTGGGGGGGCAGGGGGCAGGGATGAGCAGTTCTTC CSGGAGGRDEQFF
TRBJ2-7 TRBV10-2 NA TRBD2 TGCGCCAGCAACGGGGGGGGCTACGAGCAGTACTTC CASNGGGYEQYF
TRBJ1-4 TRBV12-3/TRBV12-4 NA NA TGTGCCAGCAGTTTGGGTGAAAAACTGTTTTTT CASSLGEKLFF
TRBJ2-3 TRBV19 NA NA TGTGCCAGTAGCATACCGAGGCTCACAGATACGCAGTATTTT CASSIPRLTDTQYF
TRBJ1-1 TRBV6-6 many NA TGTGCCAGCAGTTACGGGGGGGGCACTGAAGCTTTCTTT CASSYGGGTEAFF
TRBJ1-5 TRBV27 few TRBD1 TGTGCCAGCAGCTTAGGGTCCCCCGGGACAGGGAGGCTTCAGCCCCAGCATTTT CASSLGSPGTGRLQPQHF
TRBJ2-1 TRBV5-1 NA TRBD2 TGCGCCAGCAGCCGCAGGACTAGCGGGGCTCTAGAGCAGTTCTTC CASSRRTSGALEQFF
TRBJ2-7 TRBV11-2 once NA TGTGCCAGCAGCTTTCGGGGTCAATACGAGCAGTACTTC CASSFRGQYEQYF
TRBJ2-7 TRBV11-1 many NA TGTGCCAGCAGCTTCAAAGGGGGGCTCTCCTACGAGCAGTACTTC CASSFKGGLSYEQYF
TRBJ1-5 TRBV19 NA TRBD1 TGTGCCACCATTTGGCCCCGGGACAGGGGAACGAATAGCAATCAGCCCCAGCATTTT CATIWPRDRGTNSNQPQHF
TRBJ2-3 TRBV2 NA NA TGTGCCAGCATTGGGAGCGAAGATACGCAGTATTTT CASIGSEDTQYF
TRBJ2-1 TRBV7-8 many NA TGTGCCAGCAGCTTAGGGACGGCCGGTGGGGACAATGAGCAGTTCTTC CASSLGTAGGDNEQFF
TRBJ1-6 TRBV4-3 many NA TGCGCCAGCAGCCAAGACAGGGCCGGTTCACCCCTCCACTTT CASSQDRAGSPLHF
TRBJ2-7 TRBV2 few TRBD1 TGTGCCAGCAGTGACACAGGGGAGCGCGAGCAGTACTTC CASSDTGEREQYF
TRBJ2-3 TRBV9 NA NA TGTGCCAGCAGCCAAGAAGGGAGTTCCACAGATACGCAGTATTTT CASSQEGSSTDTQYF
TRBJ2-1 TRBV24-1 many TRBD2 TGTGCCACCAGTGACCCCGGGACTAGTCTTAGTGAGCAGTTCTTC CATSDPGTSLSEQFF
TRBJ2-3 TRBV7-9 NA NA TGTGCCAGCAGCTTTGGATATACGCAGTATTTT CASSFGYTQYF
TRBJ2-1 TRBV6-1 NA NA TGTGCCAGCAGTCAGAGACCGAATGAGCAGTTCTTC CASSQRPNEQFF
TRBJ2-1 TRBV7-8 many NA TGTGCCAGCAGCTTAGTGTCCCGACAAACCTCCTACAATGAGCAGTTCTTC CASSLVSRQTSYNEQFF
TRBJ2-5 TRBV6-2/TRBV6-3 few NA TGTGCCAGCAGTTCCCCCACAGCGGGCACACAAGAGACCCAGTACTTC CASSSPTAGTQETQYF
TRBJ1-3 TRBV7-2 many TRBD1 TGTGCCAGCAGCTCCCCGGGACAGTTAGACACCATATATTTT CASSSPGQLDTIYF
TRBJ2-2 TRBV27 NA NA TGTGCCAGCAGTTTATCTGGGGGGCCCAACACCGGGGAGCTGTTTTTT CASSLSGGPNTGELFF
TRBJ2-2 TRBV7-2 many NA TGTGCCAGCAGCTCTGACCCCCTCGCGAGCACCGGGGAGCTGTTTTTT CASSSDPLASTGELFF
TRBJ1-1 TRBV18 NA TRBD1 TGTGCCAGCTCACCCACAGGGGGGCTTGAAGCTTTCTTT CASSPTGGLEAFF
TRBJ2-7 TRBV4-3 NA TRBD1 TGCGCCAGCAGCCAGGAGCGACAGGGGGCCACCGACGAGCAGTACTTC CASSQERQGATDEQYF
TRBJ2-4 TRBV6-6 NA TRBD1 TGTGCCAGCAGTTTGGGACAGGGGGCTAACATTCAGTACTTC CASSLGQGANIQYF
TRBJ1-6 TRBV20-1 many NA TGCAGTGCTAGAGATCAGGGAGAAACCGCTAATTCACCCCTCCACTTT CSARDQGETANSPLHF